Listed below are T cell receptor beta chains from one sample, sequenced in a study of identical twins. TCRdb passed the 5' RACE reads through MiXCR, listing each CDR3 protein once. The table includes some 240,000 distinct CDR3 sequences, approximately 8.3% detected once. The same sample was also studied in work on yellow fever vaccine responses in identical twins.

Sample: CD8+ T cells sorted from blood. The receptors stem from a woman under 30 in good health. Each CDR3 is given with its conserved first and last residue. A D gene is named only where the DNA matches it firmly. The size field is filled for only some rows; it gives once, few, many or a size class.

abundance,len,j_gene,d_gene,v_gene,CDR3aa,CDR3nt
NA,13,TRBJ1-4,NA,TRBV6-6,CASRTAGSEKLFF,TGTGCCAGCCGGACAGCAGGTAGTGAAAAACTGTTTTTT
few,13,TRBJ1-5,NA,TRBV7-9,CASSPTGDQPQHF,TGTGCCAGCAGCCCCACGGGCGACCAGCCCCAGCATTTT
many,19,TRBJ2-1,TRBD2,TRBV28,CASSPVEPGLAGVYNEQFF,TGTGCCAGCAGCCCCGTTGAACCGGGACTAGCGGGAGTCTACAATGAGCAGTTCTTC
NA,13,TRBJ2-7,NA,TRBV15,CATSSAGSYEQYF,TGTGCCACCAGCAGTGCGGGGTCCTACGAGCAGTACTTC
NA,14,TRBJ2-1,NA,TRBV10-2,CASSEGGLGNEQFF,TGCGCCAGCAGTGAGGGCGGTCTCGGCAATGAGCAGTTCTTC
NA,12,TRBJ2-1,NA,TRBV11-2,CASSVAGNEQFF,TGTGCCAGCAGCGTCGCCGGTAATGAGCAGTTCTTC
NA,15,TRBJ2-7,TRBD2,TRBV2,CASSDPGSGAYEQYF,TGTGCCAGCAGTGACCCCGGTAGCGGGGCCTACGAGCAGTACTTC
few,13,TRBJ2-2,NA,TRBV24-1,CATGGDDTGELFF,TGTGCCACCGGAGGGGATGATACCGGGGAGCTGTTTTTT
few,13,TRBJ2-5,NA,TRBV5-1,CASRPQGKETQYF,TGCGCCAGCAGGCCACAGGGCAAAGAGACCCAGTACTTC
NA,17,TRBJ1-6,NA,TRBV28,CASNRGREGFLSSPLHF,TGTGCCAGCAACCGGGGGAGGGAGGGGTTTTTAAGCTCACCCCTCCACTTT
many,13,TRBJ2-2,NA,TRBV4-3,CASSYGRAGELFF,TGCGCCAGCAGCTACGGACGGGCCGGGGAGCTGTTTTTT
many,12,TRBJ2-2,NA,TRBV12-3/TRBV12-4,CASSPGAGELFF,TGTGCCAGCAGTCCCGGGGCTGGGGAGCTGTTTTTT
few,12,TRBJ2-7,NA,TRBV5-1,CASSLVQDEQYF,TGCGCCAGCAGCTTGGTTCAGGACGAGCAGTACTTC
few,14,TRBJ2-3,TRBD1,TRBV3-1,CASSPTGGPDTQYF,TGTGCCAGCAGCCCGACAGGGGGCCCAGATACGCAGTATTTT
few,16,TRBJ1-4,NA,TRBV7-9,CASSEITGATNEKLFF,TGTGCCAGCAGCGAAATAACAGGTGCAACTAATGAAAAACTGTTTTTT
many,14,TRBJ2-3,NA,TRBV28,CASRAVGDTDTQYF,TGTGCCTCACGAGCCGTTGGCGACACAGATACGCAGTATTTT
few,13,TRBJ2-3,NA,TRBV12-3/TRBV12-4,CASRGTMRGTQYF,TGTGCCAGCAGGGGGACCATGAGGGGGACGCAGTATTTT
few,15,TRBJ1-2,NA,TRBV20-1,CSARAGAELNYGYTF,TGCAGTGCTAGAGCTGGGGCAGAGCTTAACTATGGCTACACCTTC
NA,15,TRBJ2-5,NA,TRBV7-7,CASSQGRGLQETQYF,TGTGCTAGCAGCCAGGGTAGGGGCCTCCAAGAGACCCAGTACTTC
many,14,TRBJ2-7,TRBD2,TRBV20-1,CSSLGRVSSYEQYF,TGCAGCAGCTTAGGGAGGGTTAGCTCCTACGAGCAGTACTTC
many,17,TRBJ2-5,TRBD2,TRBV10-1,CASSGTSGSIKGETQYF,TGCGCCAGCAGTGGGACTAGCGGGAGTATTAAGGGAGAGACCCAGTACTTC
many,15,TRBJ2-2,TRBD1,TRBV12-3/TRBV12-4,CASSLTGVNTGELFF,TGTGCCAGCAGCCTCACAGGGGTCAACACCGGGGAGCTGTTTTTT
NA,15,TRBJ2-1,TRBD2,TRBV15,CATSRELAGGNEQFF,TGTGCCACCAGCAGAGAACTAGCGGGAGGCAATGAGCAGTTCTTC
NA,14,TRBJ2-7,NA,TRBV20-1,CSARDLDKSYEQYF,TGCAGTGCTAGAGATTTGGACAAATCGTACGAGCAGTACTTC
NA,16,TRBJ2-7,NA,TRBV6-5,CASSYFGGKNSYEQYF,TGTGCCAGCAGTTACTTCGGGGGTAAAAACTCCTACGAGCAGTACTTC
few,12,TRBJ1-6,NA,TRBV2,CASQVNNSPLHF,TGTGCCAGTCAGGTGAATAATTCACCCCTCCACTTT
few,12,TRBJ1-1,NA,TRBV7-6,CASSSLDGEAFF,TGTGCCAGCAGCTCCTTGGACGGAGAAGCTTTCTTT
NA,13,TRBJ2-1,NA,TRBV7-3,CASSLIEPNEQFF,TGTGCCAGCAGCTTAATAGAACCGAATGAGCAGTTCTTC
NA,15,TRBJ2-1,TRBD2,TRBV12-3/TRBV12-4,CASRSGGGPYNEQFF,TGTGCCAGCAGGTCGGGGGGGGGGCCCTACAATGAGCAGTTCTTC
many,19,TRBJ2-5,TRBD2,TRBV29-1,CSVETLSLAGGPYQETQYF,TGCAGCGTTGAAACCCTGTCGCTAGCGGGAGGGCCTTATCAAGAGACCCAGTACTTC
few,16,TRBJ1-4,NA,TRBV10-3,CAISDGRGSLNEKLFF,TGTGCCATCAGTGACGGACGGGGAAGTTTGAATGAAAAACTGTTTTTT
many,16,TRBJ2-1,NA,TRBV11-2,CASSSFGGPRFNQQFF,TGTGCCAGCAGCTCATTCGGGGGGCCCCGTTTTAATCAGCAGTTCTTC
few,13,TRBJ1-6,NA,TRBV27,CASSWAGDSPLHF,TGTGCCAGCAGCTGGGCAGGGGACTCACCCCTCCACTTT
many,16,TRBJ2-2,NA,TRBV10-2,CASSEEVWMNTGELFF,TGCGCCAGCAGTGAAGAAGTTTGGATGAACACCGGGGAGCTGTTTTTT
many,16,TRBJ2-3,TRBD1,TRBV4-1,CASRMDRGPSKDTQYF,TGCGCCAGCAGGATGGACAGGGGGCCATCCAAGGATACGCAGTATTTT
NA,18,TRBJ2-7,NA,TRBV11-2,CASSLFGSSGAFSYEQYF,TGTGCCAGCAGCTTATTCGGAAGTAGCGGAGCCTTCTCCTACGAGCAGTACTTC
NA,15,TRBJ2-3,NA,TRBV6-4,CASSESRDSTDTQYF,TGTGCCAGCAGTGAGTCTAGAGATTCCACAGATACGCAGTATTTT
few,14,TRBJ1-2,TRBD1,TRBV2,CASSESTGVYGYTF,TGTGCCAGCAGTGAATCGACAGGGGTTTATGGCTACACCTTC